One T cell receptor beta chain is described in this entry. TCRdb's copy holds only in-frame clones and misses some; the assay was immunoSEQ multiplex PCR. The sample holds fewer than 350,000 clones, about 93% seen once. This sample was taken from a study of blood T cell repertoires in COVID-19. The junction had 5 bases not matched to a gene; V was cut back by 4 bases and J by 1 base. The CDR3 is made up of 16 amino acids. Germline assignment: CDR1 MGHRA and CDR2 YSYEKL. The TCR originated in a woman aged 25 to 39 with COVID-19, enrolled during active disease. The chain carries TRBV4-1 and TRBJ2-2; TRBD2 matches at 8 bases. Sequencing was carried out using peripheral blood. The CDR3 coding sequence is TGCGCCAGCAGCCGTAACGCGGGGGGGAACACCGGGGAGCTGTTTTTT. Translated: CASSRNAGGNTGELFF.